The present entry profiles one T cell receptor beta chain with its context. In the original processing: Scientists estimated how many nucleated cells there were by amplifying reference gene primers. Produced via immunoSEQ multiplex PCR; TCRdb's table is partial and in-frame only. That table is the source of V, J and clone size, and D and trimming were worked out from the DNA. The table records around 300,000 clones, approximately 85% of them present only once. This sample stems from a study of blood T cell repertoires in COVID-19. Study overall: The origin of the acute and convalescent COVID-19 samples was the United States, Italy and Spain.

Germline CDR1 and CDR2: LGHDT and YNNKEL (reference sequence). Deletions cut 2 bases from V and 4 bases from J, with 8 bases between. This CDR3 has 14 residues. The chain employs TRBV3-1 (or the pseudogene TRBV3-2) and TRBJ1-4; no definite D call. Sequencing was performed on peripheral blood. The sequence was obtained from a human donor in a cohort sampled during active COVID-19. For the CDR3, the DNA is TGTGCCAGCAGCCAATGGGCAGATAATGAAAAACTGTTTTTT. Translation gives CASSQWADNEKLFF.